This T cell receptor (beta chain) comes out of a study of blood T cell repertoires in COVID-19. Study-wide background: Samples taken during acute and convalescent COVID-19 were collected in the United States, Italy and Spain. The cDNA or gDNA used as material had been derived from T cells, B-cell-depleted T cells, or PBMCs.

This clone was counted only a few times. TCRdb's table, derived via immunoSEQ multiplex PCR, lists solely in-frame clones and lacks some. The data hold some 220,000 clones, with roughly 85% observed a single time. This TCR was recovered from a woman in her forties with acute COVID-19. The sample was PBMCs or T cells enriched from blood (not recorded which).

The chain's CDR3 is CASSLVGQTNNEQFF. CDR3 coding DNA: TGCGCCAGCAGCTTGGTGGGACAGACAAACAATGAGCAGTTCTTC. The chain joins TRBV5-1 to TRBJ2-1; 7 nucleotides match TRBD1. With V trimmed by 0 bases and J by 5 bases, 5 bases remained unmatched. The CDR3 length is 15 residues. The germline V gene has CDR1 SGHRS and CDR2 YFSETQ.